These T cell receptor beta chains were read from a single sample in a study of cytomegalovirus exposure and HLA in healthy donors. Libraries were prepared by immunoSEQ multiplex PCR; TCRdb keeps only in-frame clonotypes and omits some of them. The sample has some 100,000 clones, roughly 84% seen once. Input material: PBMCs. These receptor sequences come from a young woman in good health and CMV-seronegative. Each CDR3 is given with its conserved first and last residue. Fields, in order: J gene, clone size, D gene, V gene, CDR3 DNA, CDR3 protein. The D gene is left open where the match is weak. Expanded clones get a size class; other rows say once, few or many, or leave the size out.

TRBJ1-1	NA	NA	TRBV9	TGTGCCAGCAGCCTGACAGGAGAACCTTCTGCGAACACTGAAGCTTTCTTT	CASSLTGEPSANTEAFF
TRBJ1-5	NA	NA	TRBV30	TGTGCCTGGAGTCGGAGCAATCAGCCCCAGCATTTT	CAWSRSNQPQHF
TRBJ2-7	NA	NA	TRBV27	TGTGCCAGCACCTCAACCACGGACGAGCAGTACTTC	CASTSTTDEQYF
TRBJ1-1	NA	TRBD1	TRBV29-1	TGCAGCGTTGGACAGGGGAACGCTGAAGCTTTCTTT	CSVGQGNAEAFF
TRBJ2-6	NA	NA	TRBV5-1	TGCGCCAGCAGCCCGACAGGCACTGGGGCCAACGTCCTGACTTTC	CASSPTGTGANVLTF
TRBJ2-3	few	TRBD2	TRBV27	TGTGCCAGCAGTTTGGGACTAGCCGCCACAGATACGCAGTATTTT	CASSLGLAATDTQYF
TRBJ1-5	NA	NA	TRBV7-2	TGTGCCAGCAGCTTAAGGGGAAAGCATAGCAATCAGCCCCAGCATTTT	CASSLRGKHSNQPQHF
TRBJ2-2	NA	NA	TRBV13	TGTGCCAGCAGCTCCAGGGATAGCGGGGAGCTGTTTTTT	CASSSRDSGELFF
TRBJ2-3	NA	TRBD2	TRBV5-4	TGTGCCAGCAGCGCAGGACTAGTTCTCGCAGATACGCAGTATTTT	CASSAGLVLADTQYF
TRBJ2-7	NA	TRBD1	TRBV30	TGTGCCTGGACTCACAGGGGAGTGTACGAGCAGTACTTC	CAWTHRGVYEQYF
TRBJ2-5	NA	NA	TRBV30	TGTGCCTGGAAACTATCAGAACAAGAGACCCAGTACTTC	CAWKLSEQETQYF
TRBJ2-1	once	TRBD2	TRBV5-6	TGTGCCAGCAGCTTGGTCCTCCTAGCGGGGGGGCGTGGGAACAATGAGCAGTTCTTC	CASSLVLLAGGRGNNEQFF
TRBJ1-3	NA	NA	TRBV30	TGTGCCTGGACAAGACTGAACTCTGGAAACGCCATATATTTT	CAWTRLNSGNAIYF
TRBJ2-1	few	NA	TRBV7-3	TGTGCCAGCAGCCTGAGTGGGGGGTCCTACAATGAGCAGTTCTTC	CASSLSGGSYNEQFF
TRBJ2-1	NA	TRBD2	TRBV28	TGTGCCAGCAGTCCAACCCTACTAGCGGGGGGTTACAATGAGCAGTTCTTC	CASSPTLLAGGYNEQFF
TRBJ2-2	NA	NA	TRBV10-3	TGTGCCATCAGTGACCCACTAGAGTCGAACACCGGGGAGCTGTTTTTT	CAISDPLESNTGELFF
TRBJ2-7	NA	TRBD2	TRBV30	TGTGCCTGGAGTGCAATTAAGACTAGCGGGGTCTCCTACGAGCAGTACTTC	CAWSAIKTSGVSYEQYF
TRBJ2-3	NA	TRBD2	TRBV28	TGTGCCAGCAGCTCCCTGACTAGCGGGGCGGCAGATACGCAGTATTTT	CASSSLTSGAADTQYF
TRBJ1-5	NA	TRBD1	TRBV7-2	TGTGCCAGCAGCTTAGGAGGACAGGGGTGGGGGCCCCAGCATTTT	CASSLGGQGWGPQHF
TRBJ2-2	NA	NA	TRBV11-2	TGTGCCAGCAGACCGGGGAACACCGGGGAGCTGTTTTTT	CASRPGNTGELFF
TRBJ2-3	NA	TRBD2	TRBV6-1	TGTGCCAGCAGTGAAGCGAGCGGGGGCCCAGATACGCAGTATTTT	CASSEASGGPDTQYF
TRBJ2-7	once	TRBD2	TRBV28	TGTGCCAGCAGTTCCGGGGGGGGTCCCTCCTACGAGCAGTACTTC	CASSSGGGPSYEQYF
TRBJ1-2	NA	NA	TRBV5-6	TGTGCCAGCAGCTTCAGTTATGGCTACACCTTC	CASSFSYGYTF
TRBJ2-7	NA	NA	TRBV7-2	TGTGCCAGCAGCTTAGCTCCTGTGGGGCGGGGTAGCTCCTACGAGCAGTACTTC	CASSLAPVGRGSSYEQYF
TRBJ1-4	NA	NA	TRBV28	TGTGCCAGCAGTTTAGCTCCGGGCGGGCTTAATGAAAAACTGTTTTTT	CASSLAPGGLNEKLFF
TRBJ2-5	NA	TRBD2	TRBV28	TGTGCCAGCAGTTTGGGCACCCGACTAGCGGGGGGGTACCAAGAGACCCAGTACTTC	CASSLGTRLAGGYQETQYF
TRBJ1-4	NA	TRBD1	TRBV5-8	TGTGCCAGCAGCGTATTCAGGACAGGGCATAATGAAAAACTGTTTTTT	CASSVFRTGHNEKLFF
TRBJ1-2	NA	NA	TRBV9	TGTGCCAGCAGCGTAGAGGCAGGGGACGTCTATGGCTACACCTTC	CASSVEAGDVYGYTF